The rows below give T cell receptor beta chains drawn from one sample of a study of shared clonotypes between healthy human individuals. The data were produced by immunoSEQ multiplex PCR, yet TCRdb's version contains in-frame clones alone and is incomplete. The sample has about 2.1 million clones; about 92% are singletons. What was sequenced was naive CD8+ T cells from PBMCs. All receptors come from a man aged 18 to 30 in good health. Some clones in this sample may be carry-over from other donors' samples. Both conserved end residues are part of each CDR3. A D gene is named only where the DNA matches it firmly. Rows may omit the clone size; those that give it use once, few, many or a size class.

NA,NA,TRBJ2-2,TRBV19,15,TGTGCCAGTAGTATAGGGCCAGGTGTTGTCGGGGAGCTGTTTTTT,CASSIGPGVVGELFF
NA,NA,TRBJ1-1,TRBV29-1,13,TGCAGCCTCGCCAGCCGAGCTAACACTGAAGCTTTCTTT,CSLASRANTEAFF
NA,NA,TRBJ1-4,TRBV27,14,TGTGCCAGCAGTTTACGGGGCGTTGGTGAAAAACTGTTTTTT,CASSLRGVGEKLFF
NA,NA,TRBJ2-2,TRBV6-1,15,TGTGCCAGCAGTGTTCCGGGGGGCTCCGTGGGGGAGCTGTTTTTT,CASSVPGGSVGELFF
NA,NA,TRBJ1-5,TRBV19,15,TGTGCCAGTAGTCCCGGACAGCATAGCAATCAGCCCCAGCATTTT,CASSPGQHSNQPQHF
NA,NA,TRBJ2-1,TRBV28,16,TGTGCCAGCAGTCTCGTTCTGGTTGGAGCCTACAATGAGCAGTTCTTC,CASSLVLVGAYNEQFF
NA,NA,TRBJ2-1,TRBV7-9,12,TGTGCCAGCAGCTTAGGGTCCTGGGAGCAGTTCTTC,CASSLGSWEQFF
once,NA,TRBJ1-1,TRBV7-3,13,TGTGCCAGCAGCTTAGGGTCGGGCTCTGAAGCTTTCTTT,CASSLGSGSEAFF
NA,TRBD1,TRBJ2-7,TRBV19,14,TGTGCCAGTAGTATCAGGGGGCGGCCATACGAGCAGTACTTC,CASSIRGRPYEQYF
NA,NA,TRBJ2-7,TRBV29-1,15,TGCAGCGTTGCACATTCCAAGCTTCTCTCCTACGAGCAGTACTTC,CSVAHSKLLSYEQYF
NA,NA,TRBJ2-7,TRBV4-1,15,TGCGCCAGCAGCCAAGATAGACTGGAGTACTACGAGCAGTACTTC,CASSQDRLEYYEQYF
NA,NA,TRBJ2-1,TRBV19,16,TGTGCCAGTAGTATTATCCACTTAAGCTCCTACAATGAGCAGTTCTTC,CASSIIHLSSYNEQFF
NA,NA,TRBJ1-2,TRBV4-1,14,TGCGCCAGCAGCCCCACCGACAGTAACTATGGCTACACCTTC,CASSPTDSNYGYTF